One sample yielded the 6 T cell receptor beta chains listed below, sequenced in a study of cytomegalovirus exposure and HLA in healthy donors. PCR employed 60 Vbeta and 13 Jbeta primers. Only in-frame clones appear in the TCRdb table, and some are missing; sequencing was by immunoSEQ multiplex PCR. The sample has 140,000 or so clones, around 86% seen once; the top ten hold less than 3%. Sequencing used PBMCs. These TCRs come from a woman aged 25 to 39 in good health and CMV-seronegative.

The rearrangement joins TRBV6-1 to TRBJ2-3, with a tentative D call TRBD1 (5 bases). The CDR3 is made up of 16 amino acids. Trimming took 1 base from V and 0 from J, leaving 11 bases between them. CDR1 is MNHNS, CDR2 SASEGT, per germline. Here the CDR3 DNA reads TGTGCCAGCAGTGAAGGAATAGGACACAGCACAGATACGCAGTATTTT. It translates to CASSEGIGHSTDTQYF.

This clone was seen a single time. V usage is TRBV28 and J usage is TRBJ1-1, with a weak D call TRBD1 (6 bases). This CDR3 spans 13 amino acids. V was cut by 3 bases and J by 8 bases, with 13 bases left in between. The germline CDR1 and CDR2 sequences are MDHEN and SYDVKM. The CDR3 nucleotides read TGTGCCAGCAGTTTCGGTACGACAGGAGAAGCTTTCTTT. This sequence encodes CASSFGTTGEAFF.

The CDR3, as DNA: TGTGCCAGCAGCGTAGCGGGTAGCCAGGGTGACATTCAGTACTTC. It translates to CASSVAGSQGDIQYF. The genes are TRBV9 and TRBJ2-4, with D perhaps TRBD1 (5 bases). The CDR3 totals 15 residues. Germline lookup yields CDR1 SGDLS and CDR2 YYNGEE. Between the trimmed V and J ends, which lost 0 bases and 8 bases, there was a span of 15 bases. The whole variable domain, filled in from reference TRBV9 and TRBJ2-4, reads DSGVTQTPKHLITATGQRVTLRCSPRSGDLSVYWYQQSLDQGLQFLIQYYNGEERAKGNILERFSAQQFPDLHSELNLSSLELGDSALYFCASSVAGSQGDIQYFGAGTRLSVL.

This clone was detected only a few times. The chain uses TRBV11-2 and TRBJ1-1; D unresolved. Trimming stripped 6 bases from V and 7 bases from J, with 18 bases between. Germline V lookup: CDR1 SGHAT, CDR2 FQNNGV. CDR3 length equals 14 residues. CDR3 bases: TGTGCCAGCAGTTTCAAACCAGGAATATTTGAAGCTTTCTTT. Translating it yields CASSFKPGIFEAFF.

This rearrangement joins TRBV9 to TRBJ2-3, with TRBD1 identical over 10 bases. This CDR3 comprises 16 residues. Germline trimming cut 3 bases from V and 3 bases from J; bases unmatched to any gene: 7. Looked up from germline, CDR1 is SGDLS and CDR2 is YYNGEE. CDR3 sequence reads: CASSDPGTGVTDTQYF. CDR3 bases: TGTGCCAGCAGCGACCCCGGGACAGGGGTGACAGATACGCAGTATTTT.

This clone was seen a single time. The chain employs TRBV6-6 and TRBJ2-5, with D perhaps matching TRBD1 (7 bases). Germline V gene data show CDR1 as MNHNY and CDR2 as SVGAGI (reference sequence). Trimming took 6 bases from V and 5 from J, leaving 22 bases between them. The CDR3 contains 16 residues. Here the CDR3 DNA reads TGTGCCAGCAGCCAAACCGGGACAGCGGGCCGGGAGACCCAGTACTTC. It is translated as CASSQTGTAGRETQYF.